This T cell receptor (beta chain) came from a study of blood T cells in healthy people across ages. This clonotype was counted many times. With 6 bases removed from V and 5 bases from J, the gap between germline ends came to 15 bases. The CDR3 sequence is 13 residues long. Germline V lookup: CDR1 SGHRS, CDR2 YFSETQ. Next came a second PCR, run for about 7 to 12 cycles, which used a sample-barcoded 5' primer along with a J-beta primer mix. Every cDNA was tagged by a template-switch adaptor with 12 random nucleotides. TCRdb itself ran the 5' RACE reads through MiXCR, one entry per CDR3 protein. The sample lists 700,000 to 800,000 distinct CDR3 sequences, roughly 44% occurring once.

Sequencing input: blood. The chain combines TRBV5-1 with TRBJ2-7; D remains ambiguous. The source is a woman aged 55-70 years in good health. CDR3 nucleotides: TGCGCCAGCACCGAGCTGGTGGGTGACGAGCAGTACTTC. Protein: CASTELVGDEQYF.